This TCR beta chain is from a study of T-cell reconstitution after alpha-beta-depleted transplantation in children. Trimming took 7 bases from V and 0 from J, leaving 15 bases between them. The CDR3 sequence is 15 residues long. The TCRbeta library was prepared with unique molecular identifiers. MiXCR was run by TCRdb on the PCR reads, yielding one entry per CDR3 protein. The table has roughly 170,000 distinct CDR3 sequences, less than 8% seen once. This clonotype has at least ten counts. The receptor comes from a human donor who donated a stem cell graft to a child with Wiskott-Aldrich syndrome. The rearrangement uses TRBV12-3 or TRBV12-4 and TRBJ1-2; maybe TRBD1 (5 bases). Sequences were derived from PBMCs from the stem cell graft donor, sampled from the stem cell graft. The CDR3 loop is CASTWAGYTNYGYTF. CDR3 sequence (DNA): TGTGCCAGCACCTGGGCAGGGTATACTAACTATGGCTACACCTTC.